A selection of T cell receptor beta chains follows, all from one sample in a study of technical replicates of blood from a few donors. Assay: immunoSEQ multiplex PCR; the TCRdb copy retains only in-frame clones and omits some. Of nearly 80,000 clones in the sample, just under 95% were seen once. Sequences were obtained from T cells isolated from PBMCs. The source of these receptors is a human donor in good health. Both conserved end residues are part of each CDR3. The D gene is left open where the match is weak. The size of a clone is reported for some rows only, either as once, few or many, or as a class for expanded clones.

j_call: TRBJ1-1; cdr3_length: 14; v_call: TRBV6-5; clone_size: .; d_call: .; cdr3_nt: TGTGCCAGCAGTTACTCGAGGCAAAACACTGAAGCTTTCTTT; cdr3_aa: CASSYSRQNTEAFF
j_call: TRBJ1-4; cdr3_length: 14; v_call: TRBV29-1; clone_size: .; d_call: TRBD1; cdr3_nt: TGCAGCGTTGAGGAGACAGGGGTAAATGAAAAACTGTTTTTT; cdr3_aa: CSVEETGVNEKLFF
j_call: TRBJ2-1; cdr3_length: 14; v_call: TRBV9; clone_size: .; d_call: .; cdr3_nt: TGTGCCAGCAGCGTAGCGGGAAGTTACAATGAGCAGTTCTTC; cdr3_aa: CASSVAGSYNEQFF
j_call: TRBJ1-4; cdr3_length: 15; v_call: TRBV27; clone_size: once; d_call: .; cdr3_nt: TGTGCCAGCAGTCCTGCCGGGACGGGGGTGGGGAAACTGTTTTTT; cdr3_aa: CASSPAGTGVGKLFF
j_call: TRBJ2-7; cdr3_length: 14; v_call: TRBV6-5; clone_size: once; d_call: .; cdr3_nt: TGTGCCAGCAGCCCGAACCGGGATGCCTACGAGCAGTACTTC; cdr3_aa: CASSPNRDAYEQYF